This entry describes one T cell receptor (beta chain). Its antigen is undetermined. Being one base from a much bigger clone, this may be a read error. This record belongs to a study of tumor and adjacent non-tumor tissue in lung cancer. About the study: There were roughly 11 adenocarcinoma, 2 squamous cell carcinoma and 1 small cell lung cancer cases. Patients were aged about 30 to 85, approximately ten men and about five women, stage I to III.

General observations from the study: Tumor tissue had significantly higher TCR diversity than normal lung. Patients with more diverse tumor TCRs had worse survival.

RNA was extracted from bulk tissue without any cell sorting. Looked up from germline, CDR1 is ENHRY and CDR2 is SYGVKD. The CDR3 consists of 16 residues. Trimming took off 0 bases at V and 2 bases at J, with 11 bases between the two ends. TCRbeta libraries were built with three rounds of nested PCR, modified from ARM-PCR. Each CDR3 protein is one row after TCRdb ran MiXCR on the multiplex PCR reads. The table records fewer than 120,000 distinct CDR3 sequences, 84% of them present only once. V is TRBV10-3 and J is TRBJ2-1; D is perhaps TRBD2 (5 bases). Sequenced sample: lung tumor tissue. The TCR originated in a man aged 65-85 years with non-small cell lung cancer. This CDR3 is CAISESAGVAYNEQFF. In DNA, the CDR3 is TGTGCCATCAGTGAGTCGGCGGGTGTAGCCTACAATGAGCAGTTCTTC.